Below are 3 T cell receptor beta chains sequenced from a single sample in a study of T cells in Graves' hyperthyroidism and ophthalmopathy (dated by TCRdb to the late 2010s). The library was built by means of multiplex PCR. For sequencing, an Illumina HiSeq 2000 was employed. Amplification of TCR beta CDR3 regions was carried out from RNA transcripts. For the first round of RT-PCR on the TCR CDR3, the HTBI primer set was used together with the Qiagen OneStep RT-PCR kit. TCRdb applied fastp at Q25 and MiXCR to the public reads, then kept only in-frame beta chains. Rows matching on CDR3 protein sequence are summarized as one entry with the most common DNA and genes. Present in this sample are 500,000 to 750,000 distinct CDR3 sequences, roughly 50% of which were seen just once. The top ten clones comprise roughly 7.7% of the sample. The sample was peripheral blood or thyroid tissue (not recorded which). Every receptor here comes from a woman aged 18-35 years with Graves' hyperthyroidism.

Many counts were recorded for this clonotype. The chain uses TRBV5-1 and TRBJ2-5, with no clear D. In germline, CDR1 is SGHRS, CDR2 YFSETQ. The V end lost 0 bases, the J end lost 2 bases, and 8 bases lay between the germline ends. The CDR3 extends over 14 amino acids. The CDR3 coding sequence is TGCGCCAGCAGCTTGGGTCCTGGGCAAGAGACCCAGTACTTC. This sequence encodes CASSLGPGQETQYF.

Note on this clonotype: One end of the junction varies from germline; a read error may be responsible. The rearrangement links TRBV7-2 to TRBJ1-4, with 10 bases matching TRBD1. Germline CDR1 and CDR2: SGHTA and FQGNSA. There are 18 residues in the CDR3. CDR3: CASSLAETGGATNEKLFF. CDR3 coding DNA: TGTGCCAGCAGCCTAGCTGAGACAGGGGGCGCAACTAATGAAAAACTGTTTTTT.

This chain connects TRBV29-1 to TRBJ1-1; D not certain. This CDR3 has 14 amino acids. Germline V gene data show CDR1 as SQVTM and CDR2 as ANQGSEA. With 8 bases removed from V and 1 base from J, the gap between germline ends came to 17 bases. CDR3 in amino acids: CSSYSTSGNTEAFF. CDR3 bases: TGCAGCAGTTACTCGACTAGTGGGAACACTGAAGCTTTCTTT. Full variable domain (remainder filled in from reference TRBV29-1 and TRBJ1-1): SAVISQKPSRDICQRGTSLTIQCQVDSQVTMMFWYRQQPGQSLTLIATANQGSEATYESGFVIDKFPISRPNLTFSTLTVSNMSPEDSSIYLCSSYSTSGNTEAFFGQGTRLTVV.